The entry below describes one TCR beta chain. These data are taken from a study of T cell changes during pregnancy in multiple sclerosis. Only in-frame clones appear in the TCRdb table, and some are missing; sequencing was by immunoSEQ multiplex PCR. The sample includes approximately 100,000 clones, approximately 94% of them seen just once. Germline CDR1 and CDR2: LNHDA and SQIVND (reference sequence). V was clipped by 3 bases and J by 1 base, with 12 bases between them. This CDR3 spans 15 amino acids. This specimen was peripheral blood, taken before pregnancy. V and J are TRBV19 and TRBJ1-1, with a weak D call TRBD1 (5 bases). The receptor was isolated from a female donor with multiple sclerosis, enrolled in a pregnancy study. The CDR3 nucleotides are TGTGCCAGTAGTATTGGGGGGATCGGGAACACTGAAGCTTTCTTT. Protein product: CASSIGGIGNTEAFF. The full variable domain, in which reference TRBV19 and TRBJ1-1 provide the parts outside the CDR3, is DGGITQSPKYLFRKEGQNVTLSCEQNLNHDAMYWYRQDPGQGLRLIYYSQIVNDFQKGDIAEGYSVSREKKESFPLTVTSAQKNPTAFYLCASSIGGIGNTEAFFGQGTRLTVV.